This T cell receptor (beta chain) is drawn from a study of T cell repertoires in cytomegalovirus infection. Study summary: Through public TCR beta signatures, both CMV infection and matching HLA type were indicated. Study observations and caveats: HLA-C-restricted TCR beta clonotypes specific for CMV led the ex vivo response.

As for this clonotype: The antigen is undetermined.

One entry per CDR3 protein, called by TCRdb with MiXCR from the reads. The sample consists of almost 550,000 distinct CDR3 sequences, more than 15% of them appearing once. Per the germline V gene, CDR1 is SGHRS and CDR2 is YFSETQ. The CDR3 has 14 amino acids. Trimming removed 4 bases at V and 4 bases at J, with 11 bases between. The sample comprised CD8+ T cells from PBMCs. This clonotype was obtained from a human donor in good health (CMV status not recorded). Some clones in this sample may be carry-over from other donors' samples. The chain joins TRBV5-1 to TRBJ2-2; D uncertain. The CDR3 here is CASSHLYPTGELFF. CDR3 DNA sequence: TGCGCCAGCAGCCATCTTTACCCCACCGGGGAGCTGTTTTTT.